Presented here are 15 T cell receptor beta chains from one specimen sequenced in a study of T-cell reconstitution after alpha-beta-depleted transplantation in children. The library targeted TCRbeta and was prepared with unique molecular identifiers. TCRdb processed the PCR reads anew with MiXCR; each CDR3 protein has one entry. The sample has fewer than 700,000 distinct CDR3 sequences; under 15% are singletons. Sequenced material: PBMCs, mostly from graft donor cells, taken 360 days after TCRalphabeta/CD19-depleted stem cell transplant. The receptors stem from a male patient between 5 and 17 years old who had a stem cell transplant for acute myeloid leukemia, so the T cells may come from the graft donor.

This clonotype was found many times. The J gene is TRBJ2-4, the V gene TRBV20-1, with D possibly being TRBD1 (5 bases). The CDR3 extends over 15 amino acids. V shed 3 bases and J shed 0 bases, with 12 bases lying between them. CDR1 is DFQATT and CDR2 is SNEGSKA in the germline V gene (reference sequence). CDR3 region: CSASRAGLAKNIQYF. Here the CDR3 DNA reads TGCAGTGCTAGCAGGGCAGGGTTAGCCAAAAACATTCAGTACTTC.

The chain couples TRBV20-1 to TRBJ2-1, with D possibly TRBD1 on 5 matching bases. This CDR3 region has 13 residues. Germline CDR1 is DFQATT and CDR2 is SNEGSKA (reference sequence). Trimming cost V 4 bases and J 4 bases, with 11 bases left between them. The CDR3 region is CSATLTAYNEQFF. DNA of the CDR3: TGCAGTGCTACCTTGACAGCTTACAATGAGCAGTTCTTC.

The chain recombines TRBV6-6 with TRBJ1-5; 8 nucleotides match TRBD1. V lost 6 bases, J lost 6 bases, and 4 bases stayed unmatched. Germline V lookup: CDR1 MNHNY, CDR2 SVGAGI (reference sequence). The CDR3 length is 13 residues. The CDR3 coding sequence is TGTGCCAGCAGAAGCACAGGGGGTCAGCCCCAGCATTTT. It encodes CASRSTGGQPQHF.

This clonotype was observed a handful of times. This chain links TRBV4-3 with TRBJ2-5; D is possibly TRBD2 (5 bases). CDR3 size: 17 residues. Germline V gene lookup returns CDR1 LGHNA and CDR2 YSLEER. Trimming removed 1 base at V and 0 bases at J, with 15 bases between. The DNA of the CDR3 is TGCGCCAGCAGCCAAGCCTTTCCATGGACTTACCAAGAGACCCAGTACTTC. Translating gives CASSQAFPWTYQETQYF.

This clonotype occurred many times. The V and J genes are TRBV6-1 and TRBJ1-1; 9 bases match TRBD1. V was pared by 6 bases and J by 5 bases, with 7 bases of the junction left unmatched. Germline V gives CDR1 MNHNS, CDR2 SASEGT. The CDR3 totals 14 residues. The CDR3 nucleotides are TGTGCCAGCAGGACCGGGACAGGGTGGACTGAAGCTTTCTTT. Translating gives CASRTGTGWTEAFF.

This clonotype showed up just a few times. The chain employs TRBV5-1 and TRBJ1-4; D call uncertain. Per the germline V gene, CDR1 is SGHRS and CDR2 is YFSETQ. CDR3 length: 14 residues. V was cut by 2 bases and J by 4 bases, with 9 bases left in between. As DNA, the CDR3 is TGCGCCAGCAGCTTTTCGAGGAGTAATGAAAAACTGTTTTTT. This encodes CASSFSRSNEKLFF. Full variable domain (rest looked up from reference TRBV5-1 and TRBJ1-4): KAGVTQTPRYLIKTRGQQVTLSCSPISGHRSVSWYQQTPGQGLQFLFEYFSETQRNKGNFPGRFSGRQFSNSRSEMNVSTLELGDSALYLCASSFSRSNEKLFFGSGTQLSVL.

This clonotype was seen many times. The chain has TRBV15 and TRBJ2-1; 11 bases are shared with TRBD2. J gave up 2 bases and V 3 bases, and 12 bases lay outside the gene matches. CDR1 is LNHNV and CDR2 is YYDKDF in the germline V gene (reference sequence). This CDR3 is 19 amino acids long. The CDR3 protein is CATSRGEILAGGTYNEQFF. The CDR3 DNA is TGTGCCACCAGCAGGGGGGAAATCCTAGCGGGGGGAACCTACAATGAGCAGTTCTTC.

This clonotype was recorded at least ten times. The genes are TRBV21-1 and TRBJ2-1; the table assigns TRBD2, which was not confirmed against the DNA. TRBV21-1 is flagged as a pseudogene. This CDR3 comprises 17 residues. CDR3 loop: CASSKACPSATYNEQFF. The CDR3, as DNA: TGTGCCAGCAGCAAAGCCTGCCCTAGCGCTACCTACAATGAGCAGTTCTTC.

This clonotype was detected a few times. The J gene is TRBJ2-2, the V gene TRBV20-1; TRBD2 aligns across 11 bases. The CDR3 totals 15 residues. The J segment lost 4 bases and the V segment lost 6 bases, leaving 7 bases of the junction unmatched. Per germline, CDR1 DFQATT and CDR2 SNEGSKA (reference sequence). CDR3 sequence (DNA): TGCAGTGCCGGACCGGGACTAGCGGTCACCGGGGAGCTGTTTTTT. Residues: CSAGPGLAVTGELFF.

This clonotype was recorded many times. This chain uses TRBV20-1 with TRBJ2-7; 7 positions match TRBD1. This CDR3 is 12 amino acids long. CDR1 DFQATT and CDR2 SNEGSKA come from the germline V gene (reference sequence). The V and J ends lost 6 bases and 2 bases, in that order; junction bases with no gene match: 4. DNA of the CDR3: TGCAGTGCGCCCGACAGGGCCTACGAGCAGTACTTC. The encoded protein is CSAPDRAYEQYF.

This clonotype was counted a few times. The chain combines TRBV9 with TRBJ2-3, with 7 bases aligning to TRBD1. The CDR3 is 16 amino acids. Germline CDR1 SGDLS, CDR2 YYNGEE. The trim removed 1 base at V and 5 bases at J, leaving 10 bases unmatched. CDR3 residues: CASSVPPEGAQDTQYF. CDR3 DNA: TGTGCCAGCAGCGTACCCCCCGAGGGGGCCCAAGATACGCAGTATTTT. Drawing the rest from reference TRBV9 and TRBJ2-3, the complete variable domain is DSGVTQTPKHLITATGQRVTLRCSPRSGDLSVYWYQQSLDQGLQFLIQYYNGEERAKGNILERFSAQQFPDLHSELNLSSLELGDSALYFCASSVPPEGAQDTQYFGPGTRLTVL.

Ten or more counts support this clonotype. V gene TRBV10-3 combines with J gene TRBJ2-1, with 9 bases identical to TRBD1. Germline V lookup: CDR1 ENHRY, CDR2 SYGVKD. Trimming took 6 bases from V and 5 from J; bases not matched to a gene: 8. CDR3 size: 15 residues. The CDR3 loop is CAISQDRGGDNEQFF. For the CDR3, the DNA is TGTGCCATCAGCCAGGACAGGGGCGGGGACAATGAGCAGTTCTTC.

In its sample, this clonotype was seen a few times. This chain links TRBV6-2 or TRBV6-3 with TRBJ2-4; 9 positions match TRBD1. The V gene's germline CDR1 is MNHEY and CDR2 SVGEGT. J was trimmed by 11 bases and V by 6 bases; bases with no gene match: 17. CDR3 length equals 16 residues. CDR3 coding DNA: TGTGCCAGCAGCAGACCACAGGGGGCTGGCGAAACCTTTCAGTACTTC. As protein: CASSRPQGAGETFQYF.

As to this clonotype: Possible read error: a much larger clone is one base away. The chain links TRBV2 to TRBJ2-1; 8 bases line up with TRBD2. The CDR3 spans 15 residues. Germline values: CDR1 SNHLY, CDR2 FYNNEI. CDR3 bases: TGTGCCAGCAGTGTACTAGCGGCTGCCTACGATGAGCAGTTCTTC. It codes for CASSVLAAAYDEQFF.

This clonotype has more than one count but fewer than ten. J is TRBJ2-7 and V is TRBV20-1; 10 bases map to TRBD1. This CDR3 comprises 13 residues. Germline assignment: CDR1 DFQATT and CDR2 SNEGSKA (reference sequence). V gave up 4 bases and J gave up 6 bases; unmatched junction bases: 6. The CDR3 DNA follows: TGCAGTGCTATGGGGGACAGGGGAGGCGAGCAGTACTTC. It specifies CSAMGDRGGEQYF.